A single sample gave rise to the 24 T cell receptor beta chains below, sequenced in a study of blood T cell repertoires in COVID-19. Method: immunoSEQ multiplex PCR; TCRdb's copy keeps in-frame clones and lacks some. Of about 66,000 clones listed, 90% to 95% are singletons. Sequencing input: peripheral blood. All receptors come from a human donor in a cohort sampled during active COVID-19.

The chain uses TRBV4-2 and TRBJ2-1, with 13 bases lining up with TRBD2. Germline assignment: CDR1 LGHNA and CDR2 YNFKEQ. Trimming took 0 bases from V and 7 from J; bases not matched to a gene: 3. The CDR3 covers 16 residues. The CDR3 DNA reads as TGTGCCAGCAGCCAAGATGCGGGACTAGCGGGGAATGAGCAGTTCTTC. Translating gives CASSQDAGLAGNEQFF.

The V gene is TRBV18, the J gene TRBJ1-3, with D tentatively TRBD1 (5 bases). Between the trimmed V and J ends, which lost 2 bases and 8 bases, there was a span of 13 bases. This CDR3 has 14 amino acids. From germline, CDR1 is KGHSH and CDR2 LQKENI. The CDR3 region has the DNA TGTGCCAGCTCACCATCTTCAGGGTTGGACACCATATATTTT. This translates into CASSPSSGLDTIYF.

This rearrangement joins TRBV5-1 to TRBJ2-7; 10 bases fit TRBD1. J was trimmed by 5 bases and V by 3 bases; bases with no gene match: 8. The CDR3 totals 15 residues. The V gene's germline CDR1 is SGHRS and CDR2 YFSETQ. The CDR3 sequence is CASSSPGQGIHEQYF. The CDR3 DNA sequence: TGCGCCAGCAGCTCCCCGGGACAGGGGATCCACGAGCAGTACTTC.

This chain connects TRBV15 to TRBJ2-1, with 11 bases identical to TRBD2. The CDR3 is made up of 17 amino acids. The junction had 4 bases not matched to a gene; V was cut back by 1 base and J by 2 bases. Germline CDR1 reads LNHNV; CDR2 reads YYDKDF (reference sequence). The CDR3 nucleotides are TGTGCCACCAGCAGAGCAAGGACTAGCGGGCCCTACAATGAGCAGTTCTTC. The encoded protein is CATSRARTSGPYNEQFF.

This chain links TRBV10-1 with TRBJ2-7, with 7 bases fitting TRBD1. After removal of 6 bases from V and 2 bases from J, the junction contained 4 bases not matched to a gene. In germline, CDR1 is WNHNN, CDR2 SYGVQD (reference sequence). This CDR3 has 13 residues. The CDR3, as DNA: TGCGCCAGCAGCTCAGGGGGAACCTACGAGCAGTACTTC. It translates to CASSSGGTYEQYF.

Only one count was recorded for this clone. The V call is TRBV23-1, the J call TRBJ1-5; maybe TRBD1 (6 bases). TRBV23-1 is identified as an open reading frame with a role that is uncertain. This CDR3 contains 15 residues. The germline V and J ends were trimmed by 11 bases and 0 bases, with 17 bases remaining between them. CDR3 region: CAPRGAVHSNQPQHF. CDR3 nucleotides: TGCGCCCCCCGGGGGGCAGTCCATAGCAATCAGCCCCAGCATTTT.

V and J are TRBV6-2 or TRBV6-3 and TRBJ1-4; D not resolved. V lost 5 bases and J 5 bases, leaving 9 bases between the germline ends. The CDR3 length is 13 residues. The germline gives CDR1 MNHEY, CDR2 SVGEGT. Here the CDR3 reads CASSAAGNEKLFF. As DNA, the CDR3 is TGTGCCAGCAGTGCGGCGGGGAATGAAAAACTGTTTTTT.

The V call is TRBV5-4, the J call TRBJ2-1; D is unclear. The CDR3 has 14 residues. Trimming left V 0 bases short and J 6 bases short, with 10 bases between. Germline CDR1 is SGHNT and CDR2 is YYREEE (reference sequence). In nucleotides, the CDR3 is TGTGCCAGCAGCTTGGGACTGGAACCCAATGAGCAGTTCTTC. It translates to CASSLGLEPNEQFF. Based on the CDR3 plus reference TRBV5-4 and TRBJ2-1, the full variable domain is ETGVTQSPTHLIKTRGQQVTLRCSSQSGHNTVSWYQQALGQGPQFIFQYYREEENGRGNFPPRFSGLQFPNYSSELNVNALELDDSALYLCASSLGLEPNEQFFGPGTRLTVL.

The genes are TRBV21-1 and TRBJ1-3; the D call in the table, TRBD1, was not verified against the DNA. TRBV21-1 is a pseudogene locus. The CDR3 has 15 amino acids. CDR3 protein: CASRRQGDSGNTIYF. DNA for the CDR3: TGTGCCAGCAGGCGACAGGGCGACTCTGGAAACACCATATATTTT.

This clone has more than one count but fewer than ten. V and J are TRBV11-2 and TRBJ1-5, with D unclear. Trimming left V 4 bases short and J 4 bases short, with 5 bases between. From germline, CDR1 is SGHAT and CDR2 FQNNGV. The CDR3 is 12 residues long. CDR3 amino acids: CASSSYNQPQHF. CDR3 sequence (DNA): TGTGCCAGCAGCTCGTATAATCAGCCCCAGCATTTT.

The chain uses TRBV6-5 and TRBJ1-2; 7 bases map to TRBD1. The V segment lost 10 bases and the J segment 2 bases; nucleotides outside the gene matches: 10. The CDR3 is 14 residues long. Germline CDR1 MNHEY, CDR2 SVGAGI. CDR3 residues: CATSQGFGNYGYTF. The CDR3 region has the DNA TGTGCCACCTCACAGGGGTTTGGGAACTATGGCTACACCTTC.

The chain employs TRBV28 and TRBJ2-2, with 7 bases matching TRBD1. In germline, CDR1 is MDHEN, CDR2 SYDVKM. The CDR3 sequence is 16 residues long. V trimming: 3 bases; J trimming: 7 bases; junction bases outside the gene matches: 11. As DNA, the CDR3 is TGTGCCAGCAGTTTCATTCCGACAGGGCCTAGCGGGGAGCTGTTTTTT. Encoded protein: CASSFIPTGPSGELFF.

The V and J genes are TRBV19 and TRBJ1-5, with TRBD1 matching 9 bases. This CDR3 contains 14 residues. The ends lost 5 bases at V and 6 bases at J; junction bases unmatched: 5. Germline V gene sequence: CDR1 LNHDA, CDR2 SQIVND (reference sequence). The CDR3 spells CASSPRQGGQPQHF. In DNA, the CDR3 is TGTGCCAGTAGTCCCAGACAGGGGGGTCAGCCCCAGCATTTT.

The CDR3 loop reads CASSLGTGGYEQYF. Here the CDR3 DNA reads TGTGCCAGCAGTCTCGGGACAGGGGGCTACGAGCAGTACTTC. The chain carries TRBV2 and TRBJ2-7; 11 bases map to TRBD1. Germline V CDR1 and CDR2: SNHLY, FYNNEI. The CDR3 runs to 14 residues. J lost 3 bases, V lost 5 bases, and 3 bases had no gene match.

The chain combines TRBV5-1 with TRBJ2-1, with TRBD1 identical over 10 bases. V dropped 5 bases and J dropped 2; count of bases not matched to a gene: 4. The CDR3 is 15 residues long. Germline CDR1 reads SGHRS; CDR2 reads YFSETQ. This chain's CDR3 is CASSSGTGAYNEQFF. CDR3 coding DNA: TGCGCCAGCAGTTCCGGGACAGGGGCCTACAATGAGCAGTTCTTC.

The chain joins TRBV5-4 to TRBJ2-1; 14 nucleotides match TRBD2. This CDR3 has 16 amino acids. J was trimmed by 10 bases and V by 3 bases; bases with no gene match: 9. Per germline, CDR1 SGHNT and CDR2 YYREEE (reference sequence). Here the CDR3 DNA reads TGTGCCAGCAGCTCACCGGGACTAGCGGGAGATAGGGAGCAGTTCTTC. It codes for CASSSPGLAGDREQFF. Full variable domain (remainder filled in from reference TRBV5-4 and TRBJ2-1): ETGVTQSPTHLIKTRGQQVTLRCSSQSGHNTVSWYQQALGQGPQFIFQYYREEENGRGNFPPRFSGLQFPNYSSELNVNALELDDSALYLCASSSPGLAGDREQFFGPGTRLTVL.

This chain connects TRBV7-8 to TRBJ2-7; TRBD2 might be the D (5 bases). The V end lost 5 bases, the J end lost 3 bases, and 8 bases lay between the germline ends. The CDR3 contains 12 residues. The germline CDR1 and CDR2 sequences are SGHVS and FQNEAQ. The CDR3 DNA reads TGTGCCAGCAGCGCCGGACTCTACGAGCAGTACTTC. This sequence encodes CASSAGLYEQYF. Drawing the rest from reference TRBV7-8 and TRBJ2-7, the complete variable domain is GAGVSQSPRYKVAKRGQDVALRCDPISGHVSLFWYQQALGQGPEFLTYFQNEAQLDKSGLPSDRFFAERPEGSVSTLKIQRTQQEDSAVYLCASSAGLYEQYFGPGTRLTVT.

This chain connects TRBV18 to TRBJ2-1; tentatively, D is TRBD2 (6 bases). V was trimmed by 6 bases and J by 9 bases, leaving 9 bases between them. This CDR3 contains 11 residues. The V gene's germline CDR1 is KGHSH and CDR2 LQKENI. CDR3 nucleotides: TGTGCCAGCTCGCGGGGTGGTGAGCAGTTCTTC. It yields the protein CASSRGGEQFF.

The V and J genes are TRBV5-1 and TRBJ2-5; 9 nucleotides line up with TRBD1. Looked up from germline, CDR1 is SGHRS and CDR2 is YFSETQ. This CDR3 is built from 14 residues. The trim removed 3 bases at V and 5 bases at J, leaving 5 bases unmatched. CDR3: CASSSRTGVETQYF. In nucleotides, the CDR3 is TGCGCCAGCAGCTCCAGGACAGGGGTTGAGACCCAGTACTTC.

The chain recombines TRBV7-8 with TRBJ1-2; possible D gene TRBD1, 5 bases. From germline, CDR1 is SGHVS and CDR2 FQNEAQ. The CDR3 sequence is 13 residues long. V lost 5 bases and J lost 3, with 10 bases in between. The CDR3 nucleotides are TGTGCCAGCAGCGTTGACAGAGACTATGGCTACACCTTC. Amino acid sequence: CASSVDRDYGYTF.

The chain joins TRBV28 to TRBJ2-1; TRBD1 is a possible D gene (6 bases). The CDR3 consists of 15 residues. Germline CDR1 is MDHEN and CDR2 is SYDVKM. Trimming removed 2 bases at V and 0 bases at J, with 8 bases between. Written as DNA, the CDR3 is TGTGCCAGCAGTTTACAGGGGAGCTCCTACAATGAGCAGTTCTTC. It yields the protein CASSLQGSSYNEQFF.

This chain's CDR3 is CASSHAGTGTRFVGRGYEQYF. CDR3 sequence (DNA): TGTGCCAGCAGCCATGCTGGGACCGGGACTAGGTTCGTCGGGCGGGGATACGAGCAGTACTTC. The V call is TRBV6-6, the J call TRBJ2-7; 8 nucleotides match TRBD2. Germline CDR1 reads MNHNY; CDR2 reads SVGAGI (reference sequence). Trimming cost V 6 bases and J 4 bases; bases outside gene matches: 29. This CDR3 region has 21 residues.

The chain couples TRBV6-2 or TRBV6-3 to TRBJ1-1; tentatively, D is TRBD1 (6 bases). CDR1 is MNHEY, CDR2 SVGEGT, per germline. V shed 4 bases and J shed 5 bases, with 23 bases lying between them. This CDR3 is 17 amino acids long. Here the CDR3 reads CASSSTGDPARGTEAFF. CDR3 coding DNA: TGTGCCAGCAGTTCCACTGGGGACCCTGCGAGGGGGACTGAAGCTTTCTTT.

This chain uses TRBV7-6 with TRBJ1-6; 7 positions match TRBD1. Germline V gives CDR1 SGHVS, CDR2 FNYEAQ. This CDR3 spans 19 amino acids. Unmatched junction bases numbered 14, after V lost 6 bases and J lost 0 bases. CDR3 nucleotide sequence: TGTGCCAGCAGTCGAGACAGGGCCCGGGGGAGCTCCTATAATTCACCCCTCCACTTT. Protein product: CASSRDRARGSSYNSPLHF.